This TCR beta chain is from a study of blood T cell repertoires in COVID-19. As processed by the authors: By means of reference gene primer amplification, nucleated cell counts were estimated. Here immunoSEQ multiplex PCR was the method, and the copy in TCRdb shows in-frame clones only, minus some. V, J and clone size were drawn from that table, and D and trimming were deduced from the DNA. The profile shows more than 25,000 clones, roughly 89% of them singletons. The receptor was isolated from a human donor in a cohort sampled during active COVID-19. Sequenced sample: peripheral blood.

The CDR3, as DNA: TGTGCCAGCAGCGTAGATGCGGGAGCACTCAATGAGCAGTTCTTC. Encoded protein: CASSVDAGALNEQFF. V and J are TRBV9 and TRBJ2-1; 7 bases are shared with TRBD2. CDR3 length equals 15 residues. V lost 0 bases, J lost 6 bases, and 6 bases stayed unmatched. Germline CDR1 reads SGDLS; CDR2 reads YYNGEE.